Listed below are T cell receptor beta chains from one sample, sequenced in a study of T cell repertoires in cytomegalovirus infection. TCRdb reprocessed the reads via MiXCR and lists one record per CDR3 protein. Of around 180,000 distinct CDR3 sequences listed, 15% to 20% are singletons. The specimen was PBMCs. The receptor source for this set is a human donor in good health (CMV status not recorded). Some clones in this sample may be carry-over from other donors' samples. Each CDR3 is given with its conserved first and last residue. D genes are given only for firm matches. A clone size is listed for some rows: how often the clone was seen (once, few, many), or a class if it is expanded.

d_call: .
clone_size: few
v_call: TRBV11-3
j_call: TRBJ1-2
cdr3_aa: CASSLTPPYGYTF
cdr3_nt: TGTGCCAGCAGCCTAACTCCCCCCTATGGCTACACCTTC

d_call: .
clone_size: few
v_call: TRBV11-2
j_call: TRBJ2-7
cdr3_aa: CASSPKYAGTANYEQYF
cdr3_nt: TGTGCCAGCAGCCCCAAATACGCCGGGACTGCCAACTACGAGCAGTACTTC

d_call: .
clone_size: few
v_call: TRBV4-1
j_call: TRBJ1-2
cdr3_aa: CASSDDRSYGYTF
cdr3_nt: TGCGCCAGCAGCGATGACAGAAGCTATGGCTACACCTTC

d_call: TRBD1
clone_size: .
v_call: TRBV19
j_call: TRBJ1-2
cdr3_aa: CASSTRTGTGAYGYTF
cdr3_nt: TGTGCCAGTAGTACCCGAACCGGGACAGGGGCCTATGGCTACACCTTC

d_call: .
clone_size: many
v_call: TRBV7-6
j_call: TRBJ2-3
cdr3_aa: CASSTDSHTDTQYF
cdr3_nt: TGTGCCAGCAGCACGGACAGTCACACAGATACGCAGTATTTT

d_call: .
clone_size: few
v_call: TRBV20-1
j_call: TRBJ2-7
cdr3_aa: CSAVAESSYEQYF
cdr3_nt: TGCAGTGCGGTAGCGGAAAGCTCCTACGAGCAGTACTTC

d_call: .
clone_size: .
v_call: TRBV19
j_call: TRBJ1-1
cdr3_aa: CASSIGVVPGGNTEAFF
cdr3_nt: TGTGCCAGTAGTATAGGAGTGGTGCCGGGGGGGAACACTGAAGCTTTCTTT

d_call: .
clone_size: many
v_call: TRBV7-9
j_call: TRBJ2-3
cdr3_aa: CASSRNTDTQYF
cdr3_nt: TGTGCCAGCAGCCGGAACACAGATACGCAGTATTTT

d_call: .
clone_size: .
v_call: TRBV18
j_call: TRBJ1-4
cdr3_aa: CASSLDSRGGLFF
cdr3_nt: TGTGCCAGCTCACTGGACAGTCGGGGGGGACTGTTTTTT

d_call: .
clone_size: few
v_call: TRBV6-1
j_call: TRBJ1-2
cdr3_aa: CASSESSSRWGYTF
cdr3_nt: TGTGCCAGCAGTGAGTCCTCTTCCCGCTGGGGCTACACCTTC

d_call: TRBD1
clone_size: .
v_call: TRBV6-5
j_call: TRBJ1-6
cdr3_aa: CASSLTGTAEGSPLHF
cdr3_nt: TGTGCCAGCAGTTTGACCGGGACAGCCGAAGGATCACCCCTCCACTTT

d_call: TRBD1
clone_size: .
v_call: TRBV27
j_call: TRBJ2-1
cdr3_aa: CASSPRQGSGYYNEQFF
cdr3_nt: TGTGCCAGCAGTCCCCGACAGGGTTCGGGGTACTACAATGAGCAGTTCTTC

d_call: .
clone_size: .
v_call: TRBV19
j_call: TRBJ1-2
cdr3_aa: CASSIEGLYGYTF
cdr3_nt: TGTGCCAGTAGTATTGAGGGGCTTTATGGCTACACCTTC

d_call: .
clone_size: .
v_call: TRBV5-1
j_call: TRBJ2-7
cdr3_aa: CASSLGAPVDEQYF
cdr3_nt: TGCGCCAGCAGCTTAGGGGCCCCGGTTGACGAGCAGTACTTC

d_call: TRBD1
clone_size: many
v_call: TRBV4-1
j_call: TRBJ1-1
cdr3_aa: CASSHRRDRGRSTEAFF
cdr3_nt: TGCGCCAGCAGCCACCGGAGGGACAGGGGTCGGAGCACTGAAGCTTTCTTT

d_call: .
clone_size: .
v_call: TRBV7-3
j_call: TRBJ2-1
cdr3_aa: CASSSMGLGDYNEQFF
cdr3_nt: TGTGCCAGCAGCTCCATGGGACTGGGGGACTACAATGAGCAGTTCTTC

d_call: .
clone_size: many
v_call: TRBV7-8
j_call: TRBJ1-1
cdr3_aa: CASSLSGQLRSEAFF
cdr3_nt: TGTGCCAGCAGCTTATCAGGACAGCTAAGGTCTGAAGCTTTCTTT

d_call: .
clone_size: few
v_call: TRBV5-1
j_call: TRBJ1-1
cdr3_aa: CASSRDAVRPEAFF
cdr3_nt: TGCGCCAGCAGCCGGGATGCAGTGAGACCTGAAGCTTTCTTT

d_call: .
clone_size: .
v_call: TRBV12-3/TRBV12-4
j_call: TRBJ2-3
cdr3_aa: CASSLMGGADTQYF
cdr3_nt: TGTGCCAGCAGTTTAATGGGGGGCGCTGATACGCAGTATTTT

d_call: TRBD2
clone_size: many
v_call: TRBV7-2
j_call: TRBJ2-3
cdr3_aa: CASSLSAGVFPDTQYF
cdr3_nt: TGTGCCAGCAGCTTATCGGCGGGAGTATTCCCAGATACGCAGTATTTT

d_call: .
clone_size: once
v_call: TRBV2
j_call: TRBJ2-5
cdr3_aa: CASSEAKTAETQYF
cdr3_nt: TGTGCCAGCAGTGAAGCGAAGACAGCAGAGACCCAGTACTTC

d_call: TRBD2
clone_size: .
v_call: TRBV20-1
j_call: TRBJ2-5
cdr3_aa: CSATLAGDGTQYF
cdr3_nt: TGCAGTGCTACACTAGCGGGGGACGGGACCCAGTACTTC

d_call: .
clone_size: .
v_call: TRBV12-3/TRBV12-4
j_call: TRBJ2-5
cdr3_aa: CASSYREEETQYF
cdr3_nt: TGTGCCAGCAGCTACAGGGAGGAAGAGACCCAGTACTTC

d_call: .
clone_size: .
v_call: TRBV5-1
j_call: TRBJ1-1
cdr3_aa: CASSWAGSNTEAFF
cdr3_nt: TGCGCCAGCAGCTGGGCGGGGTCGAACACTGAAGCTTTCTTT

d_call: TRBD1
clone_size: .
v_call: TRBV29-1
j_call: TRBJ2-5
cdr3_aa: CSVDRTGTETQYF
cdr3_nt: TGCAGCGTTGATAGGACAGGGACGGAGACCCAGTACTTC

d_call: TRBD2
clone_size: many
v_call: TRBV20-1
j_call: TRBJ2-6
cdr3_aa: CSATLTGGGSGANVLTF
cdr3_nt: TGCAGTGCTACGTTAACGGGCGGGGGCTCTGGGGCCAACGTCCTGACTTTC

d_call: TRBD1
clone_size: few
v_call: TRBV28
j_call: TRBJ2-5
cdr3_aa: CASSPTGGAETQYF
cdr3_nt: TGTGCCAGCAGTCCGACAGGGGGCGCGGAGACCCAGTACTTC

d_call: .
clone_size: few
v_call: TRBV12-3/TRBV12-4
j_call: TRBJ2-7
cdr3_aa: CASMGSTYEQYF
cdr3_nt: TGTGCCAGCATGGGTTCCACCTACGAGCAGTACTTC

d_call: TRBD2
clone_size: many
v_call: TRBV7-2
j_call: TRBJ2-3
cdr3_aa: CASSRLAGGADTQYF
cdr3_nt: TGTGCCAGCAGCCGACTAGCGGGAGGGGCAGATACGCAGTATTTT

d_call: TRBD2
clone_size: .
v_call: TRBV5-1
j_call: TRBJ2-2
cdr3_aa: CASSFLAGGPGGELFF
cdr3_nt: TGCGCCAGCAGCTTCCTAGCGGGAGGGCCCGGCGGGGAGCTGTTTTTT

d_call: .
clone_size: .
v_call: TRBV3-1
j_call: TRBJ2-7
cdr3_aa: CASSQFRVYPSEQYF
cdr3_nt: TGTGCCAGCAGCCAATTTAGAGTATATCCTTCCGAGCAGTACTTC

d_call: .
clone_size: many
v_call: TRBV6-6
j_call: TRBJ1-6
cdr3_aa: CASSYGSYNSPLHF
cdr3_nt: TGTGCCAGCAGTTACGGCAGTTATAATTCACCCCTCCACTTT

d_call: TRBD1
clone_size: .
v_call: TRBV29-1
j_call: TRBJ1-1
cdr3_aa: CSVGQGAGNTEAFF
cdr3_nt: TGCAGCGTCGGACAGGGGGCGGGTAACACTGAAGCTTTCTTT

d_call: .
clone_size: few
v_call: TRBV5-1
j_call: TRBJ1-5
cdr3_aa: CASSLAGPGSNQPQHF
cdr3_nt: TGCGCCAGCAGCTTGGCCGGGCCTGGGAGCAATCAGCCCCAGCATTTT

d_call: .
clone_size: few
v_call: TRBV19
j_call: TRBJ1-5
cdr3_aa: CASSPRGQPQHF
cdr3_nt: TGTGCCAGTAGTCCTCGAGGGCAGCCCCAGCATTTT

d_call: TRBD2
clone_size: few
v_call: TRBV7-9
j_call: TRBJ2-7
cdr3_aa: CASRPGTSGYEQYF
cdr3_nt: TGTGCCAGCAGACCCGGGACTAGCGGCTACGAGCAGTACTTC

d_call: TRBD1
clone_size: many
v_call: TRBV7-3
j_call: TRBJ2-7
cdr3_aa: CASSFPGQGSYEQYF
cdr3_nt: TGTGCCAGCAGCTTCCCGGGACAGGGGTCCTACGAGCAGTACTTC

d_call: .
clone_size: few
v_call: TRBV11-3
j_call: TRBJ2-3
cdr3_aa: CASSYSSDTQYF
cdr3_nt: TGTGCCAGCAGCTATTCATCAGATACGCAGTATTTT

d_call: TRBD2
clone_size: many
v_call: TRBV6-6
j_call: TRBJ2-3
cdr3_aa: CASSPGLAGLPSTDTQYF
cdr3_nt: TGTGCCAGCAGTCCGGGACTAGCGGGGTTGCCTAGCACAGATACGCAGTATTTT

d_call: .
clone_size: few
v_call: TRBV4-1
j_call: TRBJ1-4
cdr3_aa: CASSQDGQADEKLFF
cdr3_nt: TGCGCCAGCAGCCAAGACGGGCAGGCTGACGAAAAACTGTTTTTT

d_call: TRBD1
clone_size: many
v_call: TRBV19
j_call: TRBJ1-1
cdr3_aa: CASRESGGTEAFF
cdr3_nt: TGTGCCAGTAGGGAGTCAGGGGGCACTGAAGCTTTCTTT

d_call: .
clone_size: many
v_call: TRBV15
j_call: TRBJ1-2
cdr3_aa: CATSGGYRESSGYTF
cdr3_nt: TGTGCCACCAGCGGCGGATACAGGGAATCCTCTGGCTACACCTTC

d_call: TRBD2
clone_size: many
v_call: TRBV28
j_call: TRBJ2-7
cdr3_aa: CASSREGGSGRSYEQYF
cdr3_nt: TGTGCCAGCAGTCGGGAGGGGGGTAGCGGGAGATCCTACGAGCAGTACTTC

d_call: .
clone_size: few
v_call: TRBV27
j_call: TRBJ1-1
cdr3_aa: CASSLGPLGSTEAFF
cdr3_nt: TGTGCCAGCAGTTTAGGGCCCCTAGGGAGCACTGAAGCTTTCTTT

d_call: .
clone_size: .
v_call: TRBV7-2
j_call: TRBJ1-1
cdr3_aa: CASSLFNTEAFF
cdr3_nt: TGTGCCAGCAGCTTATTTAACACTGAAGCTTTCTTT

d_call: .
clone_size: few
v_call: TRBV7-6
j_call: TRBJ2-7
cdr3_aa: CASTAAARGEQYF
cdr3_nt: TGTGCCAGCACGGCGGCGGCCAGGGGCGAGCAGTACTTC

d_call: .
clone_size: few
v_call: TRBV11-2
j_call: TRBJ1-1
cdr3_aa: CASSLMGKGVEAFF
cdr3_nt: TGTGCCAGCAGCTTAATGGGGAAAGGGGTCGAAGCTTTCTTT

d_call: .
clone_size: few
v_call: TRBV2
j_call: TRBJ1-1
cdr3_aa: CASRGAGAEAFF
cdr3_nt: TGTGCCAGCAGGGGCGCGGGAGCTGAAGCTTTCTTT

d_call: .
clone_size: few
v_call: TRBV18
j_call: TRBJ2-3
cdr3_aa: CASSPQVAGFSTDTQYF
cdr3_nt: TGTGCCAGCTCACCCCAGGTTGCCGGGTTCAGCACAGATACGCAGTATTTT

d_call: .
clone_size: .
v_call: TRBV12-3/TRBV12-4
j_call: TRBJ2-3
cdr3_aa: CASRYRAYTDTQYF
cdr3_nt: TGTGCCAGCAGATACAGGGCTTACACAGATACGCAGTATTTT

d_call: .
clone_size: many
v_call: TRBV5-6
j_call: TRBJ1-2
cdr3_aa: CASSRRDGGVYTF
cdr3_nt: TGTGCCAGCAGCCGACGGGATGGTGGAGTCTACACCTTC

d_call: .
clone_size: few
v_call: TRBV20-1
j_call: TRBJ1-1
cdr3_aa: CSAGVGGTNTEAFF
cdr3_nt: TGCAGTGCTGGGGTTGGTGGTACGAACACTGAAGCTTTCTTT

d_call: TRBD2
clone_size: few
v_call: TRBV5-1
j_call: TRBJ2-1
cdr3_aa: CASSSLAGGTYNEQFF
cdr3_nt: TGCGCCAGCAGCTCTTTAGCGGGGGGGACCTACAATGAGCAGTTCTTC

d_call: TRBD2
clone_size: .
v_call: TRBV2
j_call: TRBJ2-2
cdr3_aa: CASSTSGGNTGELFF
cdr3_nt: TGTGCCAGCAGTACTAGCGGGGGGAACACCGGGGAGCTGTTTTTT